Sequencing of this TCR beta chain was carried out in a study of T cell changes during pregnancy in multiple sclerosis. Some clones are missing from TCRdb's copy, which holds only in-frame ones; the method was immunoSEQ multiplex PCR. Counted here are some 77,000 clones, 90% to 95% occurring once; the ten biggest clones make up approximately 2%. Trimming cost V 0 bases and J 6 bases; bases outside gene matches: 2. The CDR3 runs to 13 residues. The germline CDR1 and CDR2 sequences are LGHNA and YSLEER. The TCR was taken from a female donor in good health, enrolled as a control in a pregnancy study. Sample: peripheral blood, taken in the second trimester of pregnancy. The V call is TRBV4-3, the J call TRBJ2-7; TRBD1 matches at 7 bases. The CDR3 sequence: CASSQDGTVEQYF. For the CDR3, the DNA is TGCGCCAGCAGCCAAGATGGGACAGTCGAGCAGTACTTC.